What follows are 27 T cell receptor beta chains derived from one specimen sequenced in a study of blood T cell repertoires in COVID-19. The assay was immunoSEQ multiplex PCR, and TCRdb's table has in-frame clones only and misses some. This sample has around 120,000 clones, with roughly 91% found just once. The sample comprised peripheral blood. Every receptor here comes from a human donor in a cohort sampled during active COVID-19.

A few counts support this clone. Other DNA sequences in the same sample also yield this CDR3. The chain employs TRBV12-3 or TRBV12-4 and TRBJ2-5, with D possibly TRBD2 on 5 matching bases. The CDR3 has 13 residues. V lost 6 bases to trimming and J lost 1 base, with 9 bases between them. The CDR3 loop reads CASRERSQETQYF. The DNA of the CDR3 is TGTGCCAGCAGAGAGCGGTCCCAAGAGACCCAGTACTTC.

This chain connects TRBV10-3 to TRBJ1-1, with D maybe TRBD1 (5 bases). CDR3 length equals 16 residues. Trimming pared 0 bases from V and 0 bases from J, leaving 11 bases between. Germline values: CDR1 ENHRY, CDR2 SYGVKD. For the CDR3, the DNA is TGTGCCATCAGTGAGTCGGCGGGGCTAATGAACACTGAAGCTTTCTTT. It codes for CAISESAGLMNTEAFF.

This sequence joins TRBV5-4 and TRBJ1-5, with TRBD1 as a possible D gene (5 bases). Trimming cost V 4 bases and J 1 base, with 12 bases left between them. Germline assignment: CDR1 SGHNT and CDR2 YYREEE (reference sequence). CDR3 length: 15 amino acids. The CDR3, as DNA: TGTGCCAGCAGCCCCGGGGGGGAAAGCAATCAGCCCCAGCATTTT. It translates to CASSPGGESNQPQHF.

The CDR3 nucleotides are TGTGCCAGCAGCTTAAGACGGTGGGAGTATGGCTACACCTTC. As protein: CASSLRRWEYGYTF. This chain uses TRBV5-6 with TRBJ1-2, with D uncertain. The CDR3 is made up of 14 amino acids. Germline lookup yields CDR1 SGHDT and CDR2 YYEEEE. V lost 2 bases to trimming and J lost 5 bases, with 13 bases between them.

This rearrangement joins TRBV3-1 (or the pseudogene TRBV3-2) to TRBJ2-5; perhaps TRBD1 as D (6 bases). The V end lost 5 bases, the J end lost 5 bases, and 12 bases lay between the germline ends. Germline lookup yields CDR1 LGHDT and CDR2 YNNKEL (reference sequence). The CDR3 length is 13 residues. The CDR3 nucleotides read TGTGCCAGCAGCATAGGGGGTCGGGAGACCCAGTACTTC. It encodes CASSIGGRETQYF.

The CDR3 sequence is CASFQTGPVVGELFF. The CDR3 DNA follows: TGCGCCAGCTTCCAGACAGGCCCCGTAGTCGGGGAGCTGTTTTTT. The V and J genes are TRBV5-1 and TRBJ2-2, with a possible D match to TRBD1 (6 bases). V was shortened by 7 bases and J by 7 bases, with 20 bases between the two germline ends. Germline V gene data show CDR1 as SGHRS and CDR2 as YFSETQ. The CDR3 is 15 residues long.

V is TRBV2 and J is TRBJ2-3; the D is unclear. Germline CDR1 and CDR2: SNHLY and FYNNEI. This CDR3 comprises 12 residues. With 5 bases removed from V and 5 bases from J, the gap between germline ends came to 8 bases. The CDR3 DNA is TGTGCCAGCAGTCGCAGTTTAGATACGCAGTATTTT. This encodes CASSRSLDTQYF.

The chain carries TRBV12-3 or TRBV12-4 and TRBJ2-1; D ambiguous. Between the trimmed V and J ends, which lost 5 bases and 7 bases, there was a span of 9 bases. The CDR3 is 12 amino acids. In nucleotides, the CDR3 is TGTGCCAGCAGTCTGAGGCGGAATGAGCAGTTCTTC. The encoded protein is CASSLRRNEQFF.

Only one count was recorded for this clone. The chain employs TRBV20-1 and TRBJ2-1; D perhaps matches TRBD1 (5 bases). This CDR3 is built from 16 residues. V gave up 3 bases and J gave up 7 bases, with 22 bases separating them. CDR1 and CDR2 (germline): DFQATT, SNEGSKA (reference sequence). Written as DNA, the CDR3 is TGCAGTGCTAGTCTCCCGCTAGTACTAAAGGGGAATGAGCAGTTCTTC. This sequence encodes CSASLPLVLKGNEQFF.

V usage is TRBV12-3 or TRBV12-4 and J usage is TRBJ1-6; unclear D gene. This CDR3 is built from 13 residues. Trimming shortened V by 3 bases and J by 10 bases, and 10 bases separated the two germline ends. The CDR3 bases are TGTGCCAGCAGTTTGGAGGGTCAATCACCCCTCCACTTT. It is translated as CASSLEGQSPLHF.

The CDR3 DNA sequence: TGTGCCAGTAGTATAAACCCCGGGACCAGCGGGGCCATATATTTT. As protein: CASSINPGTSGAIYF. The V gene is TRBV19, the J gene TRBJ1-3; TRBD1 might be the D (5 bases). Per germline, CDR1 LNHDA and CDR2 SQIVND (reference sequence). V gave up 2 bases and J gave up 11 bases, with 19 bases separating them. This CDR3 has 15 residues. Looking up the rest from reference TRBV19 and TRBJ1-3 gives the full variable domain: DGGITQSPKYLFRKEGQNVTLSCEQNLNHDAMYWYRQDPGQGLRLIYYSQIVNDFQKGDIAEGYSVSREKKESFPLTVTSAQKNPTAFYLCASSINPGTSGAIYFGEGSWLTVV.

This clone was observed at least ten times. This chain uses TRBV20-1 with TRBJ2-7, with a possible D match to TRBD1 (6 bases). Germline CDR1 is DFQATT and CDR2 is SNEGSKA (reference sequence). CDR3 size: 14 residues. V lost 3 bases and J lost 3, with 15 bases in between. CDR3 sequence (DNA): TGCAGTGCTAGTACCGGGACAAGGGACTACGAGCAGTACTTC. Encoded protein: CSASTGTRDYEQYF.

The gene calls are TRBV5-1 and TRBJ2-1, with D hard to call. V lost 3 bases and J 2 bases, leaving 12 bases between the germline ends. The CDR3 totals 15 residues. Germline V gene data show CDR1 as SGHRS and CDR2 as YFSETQ. Here the CDR3 reads CASSSGAVAYNEQFF. The CDR3 bases are TGCGCCAGCAGCTCGGGTGCGGTGGCCTACAATGAGCAGTTCTTC.

The chain carries TRBV2 and TRBJ2-2, with 9 bases that match TRBD2. Germline V gene sequence: CDR1 SNHLY, CDR2 FYNNEI. J gave up 4 bases and V 5 bases, and 11 bases lay outside the gene matches. This CDR3 comprises 17 residues. CDR3 sequence (DNA): TGTGCCAGCAGTTTCCTAGCGGGAATTCTGATCACCGGGGAGCTGTTTTTT. Amino acids: CASSFLAGILITGELFF. The full variable domain, its missing parts supplied by reference TRBV2 and TRBJ2-2, is EPEVTQTPSHQVTQMGQEVILRCVPISNHLYFYWYRQILGQKVEFLVSFYNNEISEKSEIFDDQFSVERPDGSNFTLKIRSTKLEDSAMYFCASSFLAGILITGELFFGEGSRLTVL.

A single count supports this clone. CDR3 protein: CASSESIGAPYEQYF. CDR3 coding DNA: TGCGCCAGCAGTGAGTCGATTGGGGCCCCCTACGAGCAGTACTTC. This chain links TRBV10-1 with TRBJ2-7, with a possible D match to TRBD1 (5 bases). The CDR3 loop spans 15 amino acids. V shed 0 bases and J shed 2 bases, with 11 bases lying between them. CDR1 WNHNN and CDR2 SYGVQD come from the germline V gene (reference sequence).

This chain links TRBV15 with TRBJ2-7; the D gene is possibly TRBD2 (5 bases). The germline gives CDR1 LNHNV, CDR2 YYDKDF (reference sequence). CDR3 length: 15 amino acids. Trimming took off 0 bases at V and 1 base at J, with 10 bases between the two ends. CDR3 nucleotides: TGTGCCACCAGCAGAGATCTGGGAGTTTCCTACGAGCAGTACTTC. Translated: CATSRDLGVSYEQYF.

The chain carries TRBV18 and TRBJ2-7; 8 bases line up with TRBD1. There are 14 residues in the CDR3. Germline trimming cut 3 bases from V and 4 bases from J; bases unmatched to any gene: 5. Germline V gives CDR1 KGHSH, CDR2 LQKENI. Here the CDR3 DNA reads TGTGCCAGCTCACCTGGGGACAGGACGTACGAGCAGTACTTC. Translating it yields CASSPGDRTYEQYF. The variable domain in full, with the rest retrieved from reference TRBV18 and TRBJ2-7, is NAGVMQNPRHLVRRRGQEARLRCSPMKGHSHVYWYRQLPEEGLKFMVYLQKENIIDESGMPKERFSAEFPKEGPSILRIQQVVRGDSAAYFCASSPGDRTYEQYFGPGTRLTVT.

The V and J genes are TRBV10-3 and TRBJ2-1; 8 bases are shared with TRBD2. Germline loops: CDR1 ENHRY, CDR2 SYGVKD. V shed 9 bases and J 9 bases; nucleotides not matched to a gene: 10. The CDR3 length is 13 residues. The CDR3 loop is CAMGLGAAGEQFF. The CDR3 nucleotides are TGTGCCATGGGACTAGGAGCGGCTGGTGAGCAGTTCTTC.

The chain combines TRBV10-2 with TRBJ2-1; tentative D call: TRBD1 (6 bases). The length of the CDR3 is 14 residues. CDR1 and CDR2 from the germline V gene are WSHSY and SAAADI. V dropped 6 bases and J dropped 8 bases, with 17 bases sitting between them. This CDR3 reads CASRSGDPDDEQFF. CDR3 bases: TGCGCCAGCAGATCAGGGGACCCCGACGATGAGCAGTTCTTC.

The V call is TRBV3-1 (or the pseudogene TRBV3-2), the J call TRBJ2-1; 9 positions agree with TRBD2. The CDR3 is made up of 18 amino acids. The V gene's germline CDR1 is LGHDT and CDR2 YNNKEL (reference sequence). The ends lost 3 bases at V and 2 bases at J; junction bases unmatched: 11. CDR3 sequence: CASSQAISGSPPYNEQFF. The CDR3, as DNA: TGTGCCAGCAGCCAGGCAATTAGCGGGAGTCCTCCCTACAATGAGCAGTTCTTC.

This chain joins TRBV18 and TRBJ2-7; D remains ambiguous. V gave up 4 bases and J gave up 3 bases, with 7 bases separating them. This CDR3 contains 12 residues. Germline loops: CDR1 KGHSH, CDR2 LQKENI. Here the CDR3 DNA reads TGTGCCAGCTCACACGGAGACTACGAGCAGTACTTC. It specifies CASSHGDYEQYF.

The chain combines TRBV4-1 with TRBJ2-7; no firm D call. The CDR3 runs to 14 residues. With 1 base removed from V and 3 bases from J, the gap between germline ends came to 10 bases. The germline V gene has CDR1 MGHRA and CDR2 YSYEKL. The CDR3 sequence: CASSQVADGYEQYF. CDR3 DNA: TGCGCCAGCAGCCAAGTCGCAGATGGCTACGAGCAGTACTTC.

The V gene is TRBV13, the J gene TRBJ2-7; a weak D match, TRBD2 (7 bases). V was clipped by 5 bases and J by 7 bases, with 9 bases between them. Looked up from germline, CDR1 is PRHDT and CDR2 is FYEKMQ (reference sequence). The CDR3 sequence is 11 residues long. This chain's CDR3 is CASSGRGEQYF. The CDR3 DNA is TGTGCCAGCAGCGGGAGGGGGGAGCAGTACTTC.

V is TRBV4-1 and J is TRBJ1-5; 8 bases map to TRBD1. This CDR3 region has 17 residues. V shed 1 base, J shed 5 bases, and the junction held 10 bases outside the gene matches. CDR1 and CDR2 (germline): MGHRA, YSYEKL. The CDR3 nucleotides read TGCGCCAGCAGCCAAGGGTTGGGCAGGGGGCGAGATCAGCCCCAGCATTTT. It codes for CASSQGLGRGRDQPQHF.

The chain recombines TRBV28 with TRBJ2-7, with a weak D call TRBD2 (6 bases). This CDR3 contains 12 residues. Germline CDR1 is MDHEN and CDR2 is SYDVKM. V lost 6 bases, J lost 6 bases, and 12 bases lay in between. CDR3 in DNA: TGTGCCAGCAGCCCTACTAGCCCCGAGCAGTACTTC. Its protein is CASSPTSPEQYF.

This chain joins TRBV28 and TRBJ2-2; 9 bases match TRBD2. V shed 5 bases, J shed 7 bases, and the junction held 8 bases outside the gene matches. The length of the CDR3 is 15 residues. Per the germline V gene, CDR1 is MDHEN and CDR2 is SYDVKM. CDR3 in DNA: TGTGCCAGCAGTCTAGCGGGAACCACCATCGGGGAGCTGTTTTTT. Residues: CASSLAGTTIGELFF.

CDR3 sequence reads: CASSSTGYTDTQYF. The CDR3 DNA reads TGTGCCAGCAGTTCGACAGGGTACACAGATACGCAGTATTTT. The chain couples TRBV6-5 to TRBJ2-3; 7 nucleotides match TRBD1. CDR3 length: 14 amino acids. The germline CDR1 and CDR2 sequences are MNHEY and SVGAGI. Unmatched junction bases numbered 3, after V lost 4 bases and J lost 2 bases.